The rows below give T cell receptor beta chains drawn from one sample of a study of regulatory dendritic cells for organ transplantation. Sequencing used immunoSEQ multiplex PCR; TCRdb keeps in-frame clones, though not all of them. Here the sample spans around 29,000 clones, under 90% being singletons. The material sequenced was naive CD8+ T cells from blood. These receptors were obtained from a human donor in good health. Both conserved end residues are trimmed from each CDR3.

TRBV4-3	TRBJ1-2	ASSQDLVGSVAST
TRBV7-8	TRBJ1-5	ASSLTTGTNIDYSNQPQH
TRBV7-9	TRBJ1-5	ASSGGGLSGEPQH
TRBV7-6	TRBJ1-5	ASSARDSPNQPQH
TRBV4-3	TRBJ2-2	ASSQDRVTGGARNTGELF
TRBV12-5	TRBJ2-7	ASGPHDSAYEQY
TRBV5-1	TRBJ1-1	ASSWTGAEAF
TRBV5-4	TRBJ2-1	ASSLVAGGPYNEQF
TRBV6-1	TRBJ2-2	ASFGGTGELF
TRBV11-1	TRBJ2-1	ASRLAANSYNEQF
TRBV5-1	TRBJ2-7	ASSLTGFEQY
TRBV7-9	TRBJ1-1	ASSSMDTQNTEAF
TRBV4-3	TRBJ2-3	ASSQDRGVADTQY
TRBV6-5	TRBJ2-7	ASSLSGGTYEQY
TRBV6-5	TRBJ1-2	ASSYSNGIGYT
TRBV19	TRBJ1-2	ASSIFGTADYNYGYT
TRBV7-6	TRBJ2-5	ASSLAYGSLQETQY
TRBV9	TRBJ2-5	ASSVLGGGQETQY
TRBV25-1	TRBJ2-6	ASQGSGANVLT
TRBV7-3	TRBJ2-3	ASSFLLGSTDTQY
TRBV9	TRBJ2-1	ASSVKTAGEQF
TRBV21-1	TRBJ1-5	ASSKVGRPLNQPQH
TRBV14	TRBJ2-7	ASSFRSSYVEQY
TRBV4-1	TRBJ2-1	ASSQGGEYNEQF
TRBV5-6	TRBJ1-3	ASSSQGVTGNTIY
TRBV5-1	TRBJ2-7	ASSLVQGTAEQY
TRBV15	TRBJ1-5	ATSRVPTGVQPQH
TRBV9	TRBJ1-3	ASSVDLRGTPGNTIY
TRBV6-5	TRBJ2-1	ASMQDRSSYNEQF
TRBV9	TRBJ2-7	ASSADDSPQLEQY
TRBV11-3	TRBJ2-5	ASSFTGTQETQY
TRBV7-8	TRBJ2-1	ASSLPAGGGDYNEQF
TRBV13	TRBJ2-7	ASSLGTRSYEQY
TRBV19	TRBJ2-7	ASSFGQNYEQY
TRBV6-5	TRBJ2-1	ASSLGTPYNGQF
TRBV27	TRBJ1-1	ASSLSFRNTEAF
TRBV5-1	TRBJ2-2	ASRGTSPNTGELF
TRBV6-5	TRBJ1-1	ASISGQVNTEAF
TRBV2	TRBJ2-1	ASMRGTGAVYEQF
TRBV19	TRBJ1-1	ASSIGLLNTEAF
TRBV10-3	TRBJ2-7	AISDQGAYEQY
TRBV5-6	TRBJ2-5	ASSWGLETQY
TRBV5-1	TRBJ1-1	ASSLGQGARRTEAF
TRBV15	TRBJ2-7	ATSGPGQGPDEQY
TRBV7-7	TRBJ2-5	ASSSHLAGGEVTQY
TRBV29-1	TRBJ1-1	SVVALSGGTEAF
TRBV6-5	TRBJ2-1	ASSPGGSSYNEQF
TRBV7-9	TRBJ2-2	ASSPKGKGRNTGELF
TRBV6-1	TRBJ2-1	AGSARLGGMSNEQF
TRBV10-3	TRBJ2-2	AISEGDRENGELF
TRBV27	TRBJ1-6	ASSLSPGGYNSPLH
TRBV5-5	TRBJ2-7	ASSLGDNHYEQY
TRBV7-9	TRBJ2-7	ASSRATGEAEQY
TRBV7-6	TRBJ2-7	ASSLARSYEQY
TRBV18	TRBJ2-7	ASSPRRGRTYEQY